The entry that follows covers one TCR beta chain sequence. The source of the sample is a study of technical replicates of blood from a handful of donors. The table came from immunoSEQ multiplex PCR; TCRdb's copy has only in-frame clones and leaves some out. The repertoire holds 8,000 to 9,000 clones, with 85% to 90% as singletons. V dropped 1 base and J dropped 2; count of bases not matched to a gene: 5. The V gene's germline CDR1 is SGHTA and CDR2 FQGTGA. The length of the CDR3 is 15 residues. This chain joins TRBV7-3 and TRBJ2-7; 7 nucleotides agree with TRBD2. This TCR derives from a human donor in good health. The sequencing sample was made of PBMCs. CDR3 region: CASSLNGGLAYEQYF. Here the CDR3 DNA reads TGTGCCAGCAGCTTAAACGGCGGACTAGCCTACGAGCAGTACTTC.